This entry lists 25 T cell receptor beta chains sequenced from one sample in a study of beta chain features in type 1 diabetes. The sequenced template was cDNA made from the entire isolated RNA. Data came from immunoSEQ multiplex PCR; TCRdb stores just in-frame clones and leaves some out. The sample holds 900,000 or so clones, roughly 17% seen once. Specimen: naive CD4+ T cells from blood. Receptors were obtained from a woman younger than 35 in good health.

This clone was counted between two and nine times. The chain couples TRBV6-5 to TRBJ2-1; 7 bases match TRBD2. Germline CDR1 is MNHEY and CDR2 is SVGAGI. Germline trimming cut 5 bases from V and 10 bases from J; bases unmatched to any gene: 8. CDR3 length: 13 amino acids. In nucleotides, the CDR3 is TGTGCCAGCAGTGAACAGCGGGACGGGGAGCAGTTCTTC. It encodes CASSEQRDGEQFF.

The chain combines TRBV4-3 with TRBJ2-7; D gene unclear. Germline V gene lookup returns CDR1 LGHNA and CDR2 YSLEER. V lost 4 bases and J 3 bases, leaving 13 bases between the germline ends. The CDR3 extends over 14 amino acids. The DNA of the CDR3 is TGCGCCAGCAGCCCCGAGTTACGGCACTACGAGCAGTACTTC. This sequence encodes CASSPELRHYEQYF.

V usage is TRBV28 and J usage is TRBJ2-7, with D possibly being TRBD2 (6 bases). Germline CDR1 MDHEN, CDR2 SYDVKM. This CDR3 contains 17 residues. Trimming stripped 6 bases from V and 3 bases from J, with 24 bases between. The CDR3, as DNA: TGTGCCAGCAGCCTACGCACCCTCGGGACTGGGGACTACGAGCAGTACTTC. It encodes CASSLRTLGTGDYEQYF.

This clone was seen a handful of times. The sample contains more than one DNA sequence encoding this CDR3. V and J are TRBV7-9 and TRBJ2-3; D remains ambiguous. Germline V gives CDR1 SEHNR, CDR2 FQNEAQ (reference sequence). V shed 1 base and J shed 2 bases, with 4 bases lying between them. This CDR3 region has 13 residues. CDR3: CASSLGTTDTQYF. For the CDR3, the DNA is TGTGCCAGCAGCTTAGGGACCACAGATACGCAGTATTTT.

The chain couples TRBV11-1 to TRBJ1-1, with D possibly being TRBD1 (6 bases). V was trimmed by 2 bases and J by 1 base, leaving 8 bases between them. This CDR3 has 14 residues. Per germline, CDR1 SGHAT and CDR2 FQDESV (reference sequence). The CDR3 bases are TGTGCCAGCAGCTTACGCAGGGGGAACACTGAAGCTTTCTTT. It encodes CASSLRRGNTEAFF.

The rearrangement links TRBV7-2 to TRBJ2-2; D is ambiguous. The V end lost 1 base, the J end lost 1 base, and 4 bases lay between the germline ends. Germline lookup yields CDR1 SGHTA and CDR2 FQGNSA. This CDR3 region has 14 residues. Written as DNA, the CDR3 is TGTGCCAGCAGCTTAGTGCAGAACACCGGGGAGCTGTTTTTT. Translation: CASSLVQNTGELFF.

Concerning this clone: At the DNA level, this CDR3 is encoded by other sequences in the same sample as well. The J gene is TRBJ1-2, the V gene TRBV6-5, with D perhaps TRBD1 (6 bases). The CDR3 runs to 14 residues. Trimming shortened V by 5 bases and J by 7 bases, and 17 bases separated the two germline ends. CDR1 and CDR2 (germline): MNHEY, SVGAGI. CDR3 amino acids: CASSTQRQARGYTF. CDR3 DNA sequence: TGTGCCAGCAGTACACAACGACAGGCGCGTGGCTACACCTTC.

V usage is TRBV7-8 and J usage is TRBJ1-5, with no clear D. The CDR3 runs 14 residues. CDR1 and CDR2 from the germline V gene are SGHVS and FQNEAQ. Trimming removed 8 bases at V and 2 bases at J, with 13 bases between. The CDR3 sequence is CASGLAVGNQPQHF. CDR3 DNA sequence: TGTGCCAGCGGACTTGCGGTCGGCAATCAGCCCCAGCATTTT.

The CDR3 DNA reads as TGTGCCAGCTCACCACCGGGACAGTTTTACGAGCAGTACTTC. Residues: CASSPPGQFYEQYF. The chain recombines TRBV18 with TRBJ2-7; 7 bases agree with TRBD1. Germline V lookup: CDR1 KGHSH, CDR2 LQKENI. After removal of 0 bases from V and 4 bases from J, the junction contained 3 bases not matched to a gene. This CDR3 region has 14 residues.

This clone was seen a few times. The chain is built from TRBV27 and TRBJ2-7; no firm D call. V dropped 6 bases and J dropped 2 bases, with 5 bases sitting between them. Germline loops: CDR1 MNHEY, CDR2 SMNVEV (reference sequence). This CDR3 contains 11 residues. The CDR3 DNA sequence: TGTGCCAGCAGCCAACCCTACGAGCAGTACTTC. Its protein product is CASSQPYEQYF.

This clone was detected once. The chain couples TRBV18 to TRBJ1-5, with TRBD1 as a possible D gene (6 bases). Germline V gives CDR1 KGHSH, CDR2 LQKENI. V lost 8 bases to trimming and J lost 3 bases, with 11 bases between them. This CDR3 is built from 13 residues. DNA for the CDR3: TGTGCCAGCGGCGGACAGAACAATCAGCCCCAGCATTTT. It encodes CASGGQNNQPQHF. The full variable domain, rest sourced from reference TRBV18 and TRBJ1-5, is NAGVMQNPRHLVRRRGQEARLRCSPMKGHSHVYWYRQLPEEGLKFMVYLQKENIIDESGMPKERFSAEFPKEGPSILRIQQVVRGDSAAYFCASGGQNNQPQHFGDGTRLSIL.

In the case of this clone: This same CDR3 is encoded by further DNA sequences in the sample. DNA of the CDR3: TGTGCCAGCAGTCCGACTAGCGGACCATACGAGCAGTACTTC. Translated, it gives CASSPTSGPYEQYF. The rearrangement uses TRBV6-5 and TRBJ2-7, with TRBD2 identical over 9 bases. CDR3 length: 14 residues. In germline, CDR1 is MNHEY, CDR2 SVGAGI. V dropped 5 bases and J dropped 4; count of bases not matched to a gene: 6.

This clone has a handful of counts. The J gene is TRBJ2-6, the V gene TRBV4-2; no clear D gene. Germline-derived CDR1 and CDR2 are LGHNA and YNFKEQ. The CDR3 sequence is 17 residues long. V was shortened by 0 bases and J by 0 bases, with 9 bases between the two germline ends. In nucleotides, the CDR3 is TGTGCCAGCAGCCAAGATCGTACGCTCTCTGGGGCCAACGTCCTGACTTTC. Its translation is CASSQDRTLSGANVLTF.

The chain is built from TRBV18 and TRBJ1-4; D unresolved. The CDR3 runs to 16 residues. Germline lookup yields CDR1 KGHSH and CDR2 LQKENI. V was shortened by 2 bases and J by 3 bases, with 13 bases between the two germline ends. The DNA for the CDR3 is TGTGCCAGCTCACCAATGCAGACCACGGCTAATGAAAAACTGTTTTTT. Translation: CASSPMQTTANEKLFF.

The chain is built from TRBV11-2 and TRBJ2-5, with D uncertain. The CDR3 is 14 amino acids. Germline V gene data show CDR1 as SGHAT and CDR2 as FQNNGV. V gave up 3 bases and J gave up 1 base, with 9 bases separating them. Here the CDR3 reads CASSLFTPQETQYF. The DNA for the CDR3 is TGTGCCAGCAGCTTGTTCACGCCCCAAGAGACCCAGTACTTC.

The gene calls are TRBV5-4 and TRBJ2-5; TRBD2 agrees at 8 bases. Trimming took 3 bases from V and 4 from J; bases not matched to a gene: 14. CDR3 length: 17 amino acids. Germline CDR1 reads SGHNT; CDR2 reads YYREEE (reference sequence). CDR3 DNA: TGTGCCAGCAGCTCAGCCTCCGGGACTAGGGGTTTAGAGACCCAGTACTTC. Its translation is CASSSASGTRGLETQYF.

V gene TRBV29-1 combines with J gene TRBJ2-3; tentatively, D is TRBD2 (5 bases). CDR1 and CDR2 (germline): SQVTM, ANQGSEA. The CDR3 loop spans 13 amino acids. V dropped 8 bases and J dropped 3 bases, with 15 bases sitting between them. The CDR3 DNA reads TGCAGCATCGGGGTGGTCAGAACAGATACGCAGTATTTT. Protein: CSIGVVRTDTQYF.

The genes are TRBV15 and TRBJ2-5; 7 nucleotides agree with TRBD1. This CDR3 contains 16 residues. The V gene end was trimmed by 2 bases and the J gene end by 5 bases; junction bases not matched to a gene: 11. Germline V gives CDR1 LNHNV, CDR2 YYDKDF (reference sequence). The CDR3 sequence is CATSRTRGLLGETQYF. In DNA form, the CDR3 reads TGTGCCACCAGCAGAACGAGGGGGCTACTGGGGGAGACCCAGTACTTC.

V and J are TRBV5-6 and TRBJ1-2; D unclear. The ends were cut back, 0 bases at V and 3 bases at J, with 6 bases in the middle. The CDR3 runs to 13 residues. The germline CDR1 and CDR2 sequences are SGHDT and YYEEEE. The CDR3 reads CASSLALDYGYTF. Written as DNA, the CDR3 is TGTGCCAGCAGCTTGGCTCTTGACTATGGCTACACCTTC.

This clone was recorded a few times. The genes are TRBV5-4 and TRBJ2-6; D is undetermined. V lost 2 bases, J lost 0 bases, and 12 bases lay in between. The germline V gene encodes CDR1 SGHNT and CDR2 YYREEE (reference sequence). The CDR3 spans 17 residues. CDR3 nucleotide sequence: TGTGCCAGCAGCTTTTATTTAGGTAACTCTGGGGCCAACGTCCTGACTTTC. Translated: CASSFYLGNSGANVLTF.

This clone has just a few counts. This rearrangement joins TRBV6-5 to TRBJ2-7, with 7 bases identical to TRBD1. V was clipped by 7 bases and J by 2 bases; unmatched bases: 5. CDR1 MNHEY and CDR2 SVGAGI come from the germline V gene. The CDR3 extends over 13 amino acids. Written as DNA, the CDR3 is TGTGCCAGCACCATGACAGGGACCTACGAGCAGTACTTC. Its translation: CASTMTGTYEQYF.

This clone was observed a few times. The chain joins TRBV19 to TRBJ2-3, with no clear D. Germline assignment: CDR1 LNHDA and CDR2 SQIVND (reference sequence). V was cut by 6 bases and J by 3 bases, with 16 bases left in between. This CDR3 spans 15 amino acids. CDR3 sequence reads: CASSIFAQTTDTQYF. Here the CDR3 DNA reads TGTGCCAGTAGCATATTCGCACAGACTACAGATACGCAGTATTTT.

This clone has more than one count but fewer than ten. CDR3 DNA sequence: TGTGCCATCAGTGAGCCGATGGGACGAGGAAACCCCTACGAGCAGTACTTC. It yields the protein CAISEPMGRGNPYEQYF. The chain links TRBV10-3 to TRBJ2-7; possibly TRBD1 or TRBD2 for D (5 bases each). The CDR3 covers 17 residues. Germline loops: CDR1 ENHRY, CDR2 SYGVKD. Trimming pared 2 bases from V and 2 bases from J, leaving 19 bases between.

This rearrangement joins TRBV6-5 to TRBJ2-7; TRBD2 agrees at 9 bases. The CDR3 runs 15 residues. Germline trimming cut 0 bases from V and 4 bases from J; bases unmatched to any gene: 4. Germline values: CDR1 MNHEY, CDR2 SVGAGI. CDR3 sequence: CASSYSSTSGYEQYF. The CDR3, as DNA: TGTGCCAGCAGTTACTCGAGTACTAGCGGGTACGAGCAGTACTTC.

The J gene is TRBJ1-4, the V gene TRBV7-9; D ambiguous. Trimming removed 5 bases at V and 0 bases at J, with 10 bases between. Looked up from germline, CDR1 is SEHNR and CDR2 is FQNEAQ (reference sequence). This CDR3 contains 15 residues. The CDR3 is CASSPRGTTNEKLFF. CDR3 nucleotides: TGTGCCAGCAGCCCCAGAGGGACAACTAATGAAAAACTGTTTTTT.